The 19 T cell receptor beta chains below all came from one sample that was sequenced in a study of blood T cell repertoires in COVID-19. The table came from immunoSEQ multiplex PCR; TCRdb's copy has only in-frame clones and leaves some out. The sample has about 53,000 clones; 82% are singletons. Sequencing input: peripheral blood. The origin of the receptors is a human donor in a cohort sampled during active COVID-19.

The chain combines TRBV19 with TRBJ2-1, with 10 positions matching TRBD2. J lost 7 bases, V lost 3 bases, and 6 bases had no gene match. Germline CDR1 is LNHDA and CDR2 is SQIVND (reference sequence). The CDR3 sequence is 15 residues long. The CDR3 DNA follows: TGTGCCAGTAGTATGCAAGCGGGGGGGCATAATGAGCAGTTCTTC. Residues: CASSMQAGGHNEQFF.

This clone has only one observation. The DNA of the CDR3 is TGTGCCAGCAGCCAACCCGGGACTAAGGGCGGGGAGCTGTTTTTT. The encoded protein is CASSQPGTKGGELFF. The chain links TRBV16 to TRBJ2-2; 7 nucleotides agree with TRBD2. Germline values: CDR1 KGHSY, CDR2 FQNENV. The V segment lost 2 bases and the J segment 7 bases; nucleotides outside the gene matches: 7. This CDR3 has 15 residues.

V gene TRBV7-8 combines with J gene TRBJ1-5; D gene uncertain. This CDR3 has 13 residues. Trimming stripped 4 bases from V and 0 bases from J, with 4 bases between. Germline loops: CDR1 SGHVS, CDR2 FQNEAQ. DNA for the CDR3: TGTGCCAGCAGCTCCCATAGCAATCAGCCCCAGCATTTT. Translating it yields CASSSHSNQPQHF. The full variable domain, its missing parts supplied by reference TRBV7-8 and TRBJ1-5, is GAGVSQSPRYKVAKRGQDVALRCDPISGHVSLFWYQQALGQGPEFLTYFQNEAQLDKSGLPSDRFFAERPEGSVSTLKIQRTQQEDSAVYLCASSSHSNQPQHFGDGTRLSIL.

The chain employs TRBV19 and TRBJ2-1; 7 positions agree with TRBD2. With 3 bases clipped from V and 2 bases from J, the junction kept 4 bases outside the gene matches. The CDR3 sequence is 15 residues long. The germline gives CDR1 LNHDA, CDR2 SQIVND (reference sequence). CDR3 region: CASSMGGSPYNEQFF. The CDR3 nucleotides read TGTGCCAGTAGTATGGGCGGGAGCCCCTACAATGAGCAGTTCTTC.

This chain uses TRBV4-3 with TRBJ1-6; TRBD1 might be the D (6 bases). V dropped 2 bases and J dropped 9 bases, with 11 bases sitting between them. This CDR3 is built from 14 residues. CDR1 and CDR2 from the germline V gene are LGHNA and YSLEER. The CDR3 here is CASSQTQGGSPLHF. Here the CDR3 DNA reads TGCGCCAGCAGCCAAACACAGGGTGGTTCACCCCTCCACTTT.

The rearrangement links TRBV9 to TRBJ1-1; D possibly corresponds to TRBD1 (6 bases). Germline loops: CDR1 SGDLS, CDR2 YYNGEE. Deletions cut 1 base from V and 1 base from J, with 17 bases between. The CDR3 is made up of 17 amino acids. The CDR3 is CASSVSRGSTPNTEAFF. DNA for the CDR3: TGTGCCAGCAGCGTAAGCAGGGGTTCCACACCGAACACTGAAGCTTTCTTT.

The rearrangement uses TRBV2 and TRBJ2-1, with D possibly TRBD1 on 6 matching bases. From germline, CDR1 is SNHLY and CDR2 FYNNEI. The CDR3 loop spans 11 amino acids. V was trimmed by 7 bases and J by 7 bases, leaving 8 bases between them. The CDR3 reads CASNRANEQFF. DNA of the CDR3: TGTGCCAGCAACAGGGCTAATGAGCAGTTCTTC.

This chain joins TRBV24-1 and TRBJ2-1, with 7 nucleotides matching TRBD2. The V gene end was trimmed by 9 bases and the J gene end by 7 bases; junction bases not matched to a gene: 2. Looked up from germline, CDR1 is KGHDR and CDR2 is SFDVKD. The CDR3 consists of 11 residues. CDR3 DNA sequence: TGTGCCACCCGGCGGGGGAATGAGCAGTTCTTC. This gives the protein CATRRGNEQFF.

Points on this clone: Other DNA variants within this sample encode the same CDR3. The rearrangement joins TRBV18 to TRBJ1-1; tentatively, D is TRBD1 (5 bases). Trimming shortened V by 0 bases and J by 0 bases, and 11 bases separated the two germline ends. The CDR3 runs to 16 residues. Germline loops: CDR1 KGHSH, CDR2 LQKENI. The CDR3 is CASSPPLTGMNTEAFF. Here the CDR3 DNA reads TGTGCCAGCTCACCACCATTAACAGGAATGAACACTGAAGCTTTCTTT.

This chain links TRBV6-6 with TRBJ2-7, with a tentative D call TRBD1 (5 bases). The CDR3 runs to 14 residues. V lost 5 bases and J 2 bases, leaving 13 bases between the germline ends. The germline V gene encodes CDR1 MNHNY and CDR2 SVGAGI (reference sequence). The DNA of the CDR3 is TGTGCCAGCAGTCCCCCACAGGCGACCTACGAGCAGTACTTC. Translation gives CASSPPQATYEQYF.

The V and J genes are TRBV4-1 and TRBJ2-4; 14 bases agree with TRBD2. The CDR3 contains 15 residues. J gave up 6 bases and V 6 bases, and 4 bases lay outside the gene matches. The V gene's germline CDR1 is MGHRA and CDR2 YSYEKL. Written as DNA, the CDR3 is TGCGCCAGCAGGGAGACTAGCGGGGGGGCAAACATTCAGTACTTC. Translation gives CASRETSGGANIQYF.

This clone was picked up one time. The CDR3 DNA reads as TGTGCCAGCAGTTACGAGACAGAAAACAATGAGCAGTTCTTC. Translated, it gives CASSYETENNEQFF. The chain has TRBV6-5 and TRBJ2-1; tentative D call: TRBD1 (5 bases). Germline loops: CDR1 MNHEY, CDR2 SVGAGI. V was pared by 2 bases and J by 5 bases, with 10 bases between. The CDR3 runs to 14 residues.

This chain links TRBV4-1 with TRBJ2-3, with D possibly TRBD1 on 6 matching bases. V shed 0 bases and J shed 2 bases, with 15 bases lying between them. This CDR3 has 17 amino acids. Germline CDR1 reads MGHRA; CDR2 reads YSYEKL. CDR3 nucleotides: TGCGCCAGCAGCCAAGATTTTAACAGGGTATTCACAGATACGCAGTATTTT. This codes for CASSQDFNRVFTDTQYF.

The gene calls are TRBV11-2 and TRBJ2-7, with 8 bases identical to TRBD1. The CDR3 runs to 15 residues. Germline trimming cut 3 bases from V and 12 bases from J; bases unmatched to any gene: 16. Germline loops: CDR1 SGHAT, CDR2 FQNNGV. This CDR3 reads CASSFSGQGVSSPYF. CDR3 DNA sequence: TGTGCCAGCAGCTTTTCCGGACAGGGAGTGTCAAGCCCGTACTTC.

V and J are TRBV5-5 and TRBJ2-3, with 8 positions matching TRBD2. The germline gives CDR1 SGHKS, CDR2 YYEKEE (reference sequence). The CDR3 sequence is 17 residues long. The junction had 14 bases not matched to a gene; V was cut back by 4 bases and J by 4 bases. The CDR3 protein is CASSIKTGLASSDTQYF. CDR3 nucleotides: TGTGCCAGCAGCATAAAAACCGGACTAGCTTCATCAGATACGCAGTATTTT. The full variable domain, in which reference TRBV5-5 and TRBJ2-3 provide the parts outside the CDR3, is DAGVTQSPTHLIKTRGQQVTLRCSPISGHKSVSWYQQVLGQGPQFIFQYYEKEERGRGNFPDRFSARQFPNYSSELNVNALLLGDSALYLCASSIKTGLASSDTQYFGPGTRLTVL.

V usage is TRBV28 and J usage is TRBJ1-1, with TRBD1 identical over 7 bases. Germline values: CDR1 MDHEN, CDR2 SYDVKM. The CDR3 runs 13 residues. After removal of 7 bases from V and 7 bases from J, the junction contained 9 bases not matched to a gene. CDR3 coding DNA: TGTGCCAGCAACTTACAGGGGCTGGGTGAAGCTTTCTTT. Residues: CASNLQGLGEAFF. The full variable domain, rest sourced from reference TRBV28 and TRBJ1-1, is DVKVTQSSRYLVKRTGEKVFLECVQDMDHENMFWYRQDPGLGLRLIYFSYDVKMKEKGDIPEGYSVSREKKERFSLILESASTNQTSMYLCASNLQGLGEAFFGQGTRLTVV.

The chain uses TRBV5-4 and TRBJ1-1; the D is unclear. The CDR3 contains 13 residues. V was pared by 2 bases and J by 7 bases, with 12 bases between. Germline assignment: CDR1 SGHNT and CDR2 YYREEE (reference sequence). The CDR3 nucleotides read TGTGCCAGCAGCTTTTTTTCGCGGAATGAAGCTTTCTTT. Encoded protein: CASSFFSRNEAFF.

V gene TRBV5-1 combines with J gene TRBJ2-7, with TRBD1 identical over 8 bases. CDR1 SGHRS and CDR2 YFSETQ come from the germline V gene. CDR3 length: 15 amino acids. V gave up 4 bases and J gave up 6 bases; unmatched junction bases: 12. CDR3 in DNA: TGCGCCAGCAGCCCCCCGGCAGGGGGCTTTGGCGAGCAGTACTTC. Its protein product is CASSPPAGGFGEQYF.

The CDR3 reads CAWSRGFEQYF. The CDR3 coding sequence is TGTGCCTGGAGTAGGGGGTTCGAGCAGTACTTC. The chain is built from TRBV30 and TRBJ2-7; the D gene is possibly TRBD1 (6 bases). This CDR3 spans 11 amino acids. CDR1 is GTSNPN, CDR2 SVGIG, per germline (reference sequence). The V gene lost 2 bases and the J gene lost 6 bases, with 8 bases spanning the gap.